Listed here are 6 T cell receptor beta chains from one sample, sequenced in a study of blood T cell repertoires in COVID-19. Method: immunoSEQ multiplex PCR; TCRdb's copy keeps in-frame clones and lacks some. Among some 160,000 clones listed, roughly 93% were seen once. Sequenced material: peripheral blood. The receptors stem from a man aged 18 to 30 with acute or convalescent COVID-19.

The DNA of the CDR3 is TGCAGTGCTAGTCTGACAGGCTATTACGAGCAGTACTTC. This gives the protein CSASLTGYYEQYF. V gene TRBV20-1 combines with J gene TRBJ2-7; the D gene is possibly TRBD1 (6 bases). From germline, CDR1 is DFQATT and CDR2 SNEGSKA (reference sequence). Trimming removed 3 bases at V and 4 bases at J, with 13 bases between. CDR3 length: 13 amino acids.

The chain uses TRBV5-1 and TRBJ1-1; unclear D gene. The CDR3 has 14 residues. V dropped 0 bases and J dropped 3 bases, with 9 bases sitting between them. Germline values: CDR1 SGHRS, CDR2 YFSETQ. The CDR3 DNA is TGCGCCAGCAGCTTGGCAGGTTCGGACACTGAAGCTTTCTTT. It yields the protein CASSLAGSDTEAFF.

This clone appeared a single time. The rearrangement uses TRBV9 and TRBJ2-5; 9 bases map to TRBD2. The trim removed 0 bases at V and 8 bases at J, leaving 5 bases unmatched. Germline V gene data show CDR1 as SGDLS and CDR2 as YYNGEE. This CDR3 has 14 residues. CDR3 region: CASSVGSSGVTQYF. The CDR3 DNA reads TGTGCCAGCAGCGTAGGGTCTAGCGGGGTCACCCAGTACTTC.

J is TRBJ1-2 and V is TRBV10-2; TRBD1 might be the D (6 bases). Trimming removed 6 bases at V and 2 bases at J, with 16 bases between. The CDR3 spans 15 residues. Germline values: CDR1 WSHSY, CDR2 SAAADI. CDR3 sequence: CASRDSATFNYGYTF. CDR3 bases: TGCGCCAGCAGGGACAGCGCAACCTTCAACTATGGCTACACCTTC.

The gene calls are TRBV7-9 and TRBJ1-1; unclear D gene. Germline assignment: CDR1 SEHNR and CDR2 FQNEAQ (reference sequence). The CDR3 spans 14 residues. Trimming removed 1 base from V and 8 bases from J, with 14 bases in between. As DNA, the CDR3 is TGTGCCAGCAGCTTAGGAGGGCCAAGATTAGAAGCTTTCTTT. Translation gives CASSLGGPRLEAFF.

About this clone itself: The sample carries other DNA sequences with the same CDR3. The chain is built from TRBV5-1 and TRBJ1-5; D is unclear. Germline V gene lookup returns CDR1 SGHRS and CDR2 YFSETQ. Trimming removed 0 bases at V and 6 bases at J, with 10 bases between. The CDR3 has 14 residues. The CDR3 protein is CASSLGGLGQPQHF. The CDR3 DNA reads as TGCGCCAGCAGCTTGGGAGGGTTAGGTCAGCCCCAGCATTTT. Based on the CDR3 plus reference TRBV5-1 and TRBJ1-5, the full variable domain is KAGVTQTPRYLIKTRGQQVTLSCSPISGHRSVSWYQQTPGQGLQFLFEYFSETQRNKGNFPGRFSGRQFSNSRSEMNVSTLELGDSALYLCASSLGGLGQPQHFGDGTRLSIL.